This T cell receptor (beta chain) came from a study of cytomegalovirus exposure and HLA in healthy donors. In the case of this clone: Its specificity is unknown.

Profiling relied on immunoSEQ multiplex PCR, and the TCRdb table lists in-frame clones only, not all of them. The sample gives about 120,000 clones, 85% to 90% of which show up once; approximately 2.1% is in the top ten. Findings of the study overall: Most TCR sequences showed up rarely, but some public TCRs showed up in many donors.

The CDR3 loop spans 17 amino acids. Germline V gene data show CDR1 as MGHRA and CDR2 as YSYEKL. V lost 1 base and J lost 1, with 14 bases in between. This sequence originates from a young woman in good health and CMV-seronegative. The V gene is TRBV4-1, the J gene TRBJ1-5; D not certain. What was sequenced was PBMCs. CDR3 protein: CASSQVQRSGSNQPQHF. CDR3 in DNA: TGCGCCAGCAGCCAAGTGCAGCGTTCCGGAAGCAATCAGCCCCAGCATTTT.